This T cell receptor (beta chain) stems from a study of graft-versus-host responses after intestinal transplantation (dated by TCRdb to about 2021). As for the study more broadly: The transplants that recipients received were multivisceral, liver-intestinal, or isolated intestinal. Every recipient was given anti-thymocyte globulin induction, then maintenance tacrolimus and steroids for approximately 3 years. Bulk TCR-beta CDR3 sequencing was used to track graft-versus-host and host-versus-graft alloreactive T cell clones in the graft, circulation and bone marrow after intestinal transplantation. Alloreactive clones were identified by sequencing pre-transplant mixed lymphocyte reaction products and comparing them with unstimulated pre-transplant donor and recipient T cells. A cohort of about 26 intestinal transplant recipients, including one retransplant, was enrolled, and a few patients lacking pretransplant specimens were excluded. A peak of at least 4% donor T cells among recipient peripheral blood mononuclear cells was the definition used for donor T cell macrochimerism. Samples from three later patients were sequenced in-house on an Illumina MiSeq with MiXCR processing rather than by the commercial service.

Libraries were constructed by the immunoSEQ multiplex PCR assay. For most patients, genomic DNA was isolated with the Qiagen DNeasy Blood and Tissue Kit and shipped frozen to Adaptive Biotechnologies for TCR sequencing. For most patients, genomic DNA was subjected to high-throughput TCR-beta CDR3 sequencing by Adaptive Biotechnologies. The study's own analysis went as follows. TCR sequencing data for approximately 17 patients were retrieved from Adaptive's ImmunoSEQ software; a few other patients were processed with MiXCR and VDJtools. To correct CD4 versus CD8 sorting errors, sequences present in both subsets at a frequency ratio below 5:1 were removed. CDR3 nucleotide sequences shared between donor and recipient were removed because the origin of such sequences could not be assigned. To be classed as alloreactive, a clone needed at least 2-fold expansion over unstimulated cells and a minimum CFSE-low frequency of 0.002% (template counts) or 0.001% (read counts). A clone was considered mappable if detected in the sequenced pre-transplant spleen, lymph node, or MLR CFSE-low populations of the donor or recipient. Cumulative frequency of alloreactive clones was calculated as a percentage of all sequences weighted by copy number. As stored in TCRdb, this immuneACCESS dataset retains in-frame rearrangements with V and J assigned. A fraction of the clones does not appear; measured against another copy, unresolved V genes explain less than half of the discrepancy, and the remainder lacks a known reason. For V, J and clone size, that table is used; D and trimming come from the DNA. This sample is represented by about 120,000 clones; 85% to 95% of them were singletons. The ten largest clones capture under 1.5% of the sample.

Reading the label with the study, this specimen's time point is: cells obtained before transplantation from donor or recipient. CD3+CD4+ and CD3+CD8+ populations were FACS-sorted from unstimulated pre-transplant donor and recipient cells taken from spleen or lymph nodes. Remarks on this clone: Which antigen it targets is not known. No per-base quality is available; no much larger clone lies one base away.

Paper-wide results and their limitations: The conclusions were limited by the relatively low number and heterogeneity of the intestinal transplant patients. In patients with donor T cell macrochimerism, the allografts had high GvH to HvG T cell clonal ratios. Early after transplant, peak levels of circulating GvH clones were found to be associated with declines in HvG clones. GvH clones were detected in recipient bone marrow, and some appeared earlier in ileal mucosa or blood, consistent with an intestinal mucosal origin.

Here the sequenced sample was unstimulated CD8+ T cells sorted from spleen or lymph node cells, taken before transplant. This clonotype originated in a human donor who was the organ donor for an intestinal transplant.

The encoded CDR3 is CASSLESGADEQFF. The DNA sequence is TGTGCCAGCAGCTTGGAATCCGGGGCCGATGAGCAGTTCTTC. The chain employs TRBV5-4 and TRBJ2-1; the D call is tentative, TRBD1 or TRBD2, as each matches 5 bases. The CDR1 and CDR2 encoded by the germline V gene (reference sequence) are SGHNT and YYREEE. The V end loses 0 bases and the J end loses 8 bases, and a stretch of 12 bases separates them. From its cysteine to its phenylalanine, the CDR3 spans 14 amino acids. The DNA shown is the 42-base CDR3, in frame from base 1. The CDR3, completed at both ends by the reference TRBV5-4 and TRBJ2-1 genes, gives the full variable domain ETGVTQSPTHLIKTRGQQVTLRCSSQSGHNTVSWYQQALGQGPQFIFQYYREEENGRGNFPPRFSGLQFPNYSSELNVNALELDDSALYLCASSLESGADEQFFGPGTRLTVL.